These T cell receptor beta chains were read from a single sample in a study of siplizumab effects on memory and regulatory T cells. Sequencing used immunoSEQ multiplex PCR; TCRdb keeps in-frame clones, though not all of them. The sample has roughly 100,000 clones; 80% to 95% are singletons. The sample was non-Treg CD4+ T cells sorted from blood. Every receptor here comes from a human donor in good health. The CDR3 runs from the conserved cysteine through the conserved F or W. The D gene is left open where the match is weak. A clone size is listed for some rows: how often the clone was seen (once, few, many), or a class if it is expanded.

TRBJ2-7,once,TRBD2,TRBV7-2,CASSLLTSGIISYEQYF,TGTGCCAGCAGCTTGCTGACTAGCGGGATTATCTCCTACGAGCAGTACTTC
TRBJ1-2,-,-,TRBV4-2,CASSQDLTEHYGYTF,TGTGCCAGCAGCCAAGACCTGACAGAACACTATGGCTACACCTTC
TRBJ1-6,once,-,TRBV5-8,CASSIGLNSPLHF,TGTGCCAGCAGCATAGGGCTGAATTCACCCCTCCACTTT
TRBJ1-2,-,-,TRBV10-3,CAISESKRNTVYYGYTF,TGTGCCATCAGTGAGTCTAAACGAAACACCGTCTACTATGGCTACACCTTC
TRBJ2-1,-,TRBD2,TRBV7-9,CASSPAGSSYNEQFF,TGTGCCAGCAGTCCAGCGGGGAGCTCCTACAATGAGCAGTTCTTC
TRBJ2-3,once,-,TRBV29-1,CSVERGGADTQYF,TGCAGCGTTGAACGGGGAGGCGCTGATACGCAGTATTTT
TRBJ1-5,-,-,TRBV5-1,CASSPAGGNQPQHF,TGCGCCAGCAGCCCCGCAGGGGGCAATCAGCCCCAGCATTTT
TRBJ2-6,once,TRBD1,TRBV30,CAWSTGETGANVLTF,TGTGCCTGGAGTACAGGGGAAACTGGGGCCAACGTCCTGACTTTC
TRBJ1-5,-,-,TRBV6-6,CASSYSSDLYQPQHF,TGTGCCAGCAGTTACTCTTCAGATCTCTATCAGCCCCAGCATTTT
TRBJ2-7,-,TRBD2,TRBV15,CATSSRLAGRYEQYF,TGTGCCACCAGCAGTAGACTAGCGGGAAGGTACGAGCAGTACTTC